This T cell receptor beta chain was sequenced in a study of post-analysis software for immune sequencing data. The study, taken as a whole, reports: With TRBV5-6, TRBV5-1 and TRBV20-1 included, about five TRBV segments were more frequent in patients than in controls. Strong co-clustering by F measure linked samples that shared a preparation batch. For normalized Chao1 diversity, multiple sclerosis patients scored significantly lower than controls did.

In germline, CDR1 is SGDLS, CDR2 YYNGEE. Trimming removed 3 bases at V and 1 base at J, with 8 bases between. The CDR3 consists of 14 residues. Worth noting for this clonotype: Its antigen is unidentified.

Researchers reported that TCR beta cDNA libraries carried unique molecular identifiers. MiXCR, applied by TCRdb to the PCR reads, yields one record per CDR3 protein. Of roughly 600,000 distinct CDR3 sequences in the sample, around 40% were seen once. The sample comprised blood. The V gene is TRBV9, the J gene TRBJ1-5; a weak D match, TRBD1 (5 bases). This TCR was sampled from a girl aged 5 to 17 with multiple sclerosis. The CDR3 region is CASSDGGSNQPQHF. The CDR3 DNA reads TGTGCCAGCAGCGACGGGGGAAGCAATCAGCCCCAGCATTTT.